Following are 6 T cell receptor beta chains from one sample sequenced in a study of TIL therapy for anti-PD-1-resistant metastatic lung cancer. The libraries were made with immunoSEQ v3. Here immunoSEQ multiplex PCR was the method, and the copy in TCRdb shows in-frame clones only, minus some. The table includes approximately 47,000 clones, 80% to 90% detected once. Regarding time point: pre-treatment sample, taken before nivolumab and TIL therapy. The sequencing used blood, collected at baseline. These TCRs come from a person aged 25 to 79 with non-small cell lung cancer.

V and J are TRBV27 and TRBJ2-2; possible D gene TRBD2, 6 bases. Germline V gene lookup returns CDR1 MNHEY and CDR2 SMNVEV (reference sequence). CDR3 size: 18 residues. V was clipped by 3 bases and J by 5 bases, with 22 bases between them. CDR3 residues: CASSFGVYRYAGTGELFF. The CDR3 DNA is TGTGCCAGCAGTTTTGGGGTATACCGATATGCGGGGACCGGGGAGCTGTTTTTT.

This CDR3 reads CASRPQGTGNTIYF. Written as DNA, the CDR3 is TGTGCCAGCAGACCACAGGGGACTGGAAACACCATATATTTT. The chain employs TRBV2 and TRBJ1-3; 7 nucleotides align to TRBD1. The CDR3 has 14 residues. Germline V CDR1 and CDR2: SNHLY, FYNNEI. Trimming cost V 6 bases and J 2 bases; bases outside gene matches: 4.

The sample holds one count of this clone. The J gene is TRBJ2-1, the V gene TRBV3-1 (or the pseudogene TRBV3-2); tentative D call: TRBD2 (7 bases). The V gene's germline CDR1 is LGHDT and CDR2 YNNKEL (reference sequence). The germline V and J ends were trimmed by 3 bases and 4 bases, with 10 bases remaining between them. This CDR3 is 14 amino acids long. The CDR3 loop reads CASSQGRGYNEQFF. The CDR3 DNA sequence: TGTGCCAGCAGCCAGGGGAGGGGGTACAATGAGCAGTTCTTC.

The chain couples TRBV5-1 to TRBJ2-3; the D gene is possibly TRBD1 (6 bases). V lost 3 bases, J lost 3 bases, and 11 bases lay in between. The CDR3 consists of 14 residues. Germline-derived CDR1 and CDR2 are SGHRS and YFSETQ. The DNA of the CDR3 is TGCGCCAGCAGCTCAGGGGAGTGGACAGATACGCAGTATTTT. It is translated as CASSSGEWTDTQYF.

The V and J genes are TRBV28 and TRBJ2-4; weak D call: TRBD1 (6 bases). Trimming took off 5 bases at V and 0 bases at J, with 23 bases between the two ends. The germline gives CDR1 MDHEN, CDR2 SYDVKM. The CDR3 has 19 residues. DNA of the CDR3: TGTGCCAGCAGTCCCATTTCCGGACAGTTTGGCTCAGCCAAAAACATTCAGTACTTC. Amino acids: CASSPISGQFGSAKNIQYF.

The V gene is TRBV6-2 or TRBV6-3, the J gene TRBJ1-5, with D maybe TRBD1 (6 bases). The CDR3 runs 16 residues. Looked up from germline, CDR1 is MNHEY and CDR2 is SVGEGT. Trimming removed 6 bases at V and 6 bases at J, with 21 bases between. CDR3 residues: CASSPLLQGGGQPQHF. The CDR3 DNA follows: TGTGCCAGCAGCCCTCTTCTACAGGGAGGTGGTCAGCCCCAGCATTTT.